This is a list of T cell receptor beta chains from one sample in a study of T cells in localized non-small cell lung cancer. The table came from immunoSEQ multiplex PCR; TCRdb's copy has only in-frame clones and leaves some out. Found here are about 75,000 clones, 70% to 90% of them singletons; the top ten hold roughly 9%. Source: peripheral blood, taken before any cancer treatment. These receptors all stem from a female donor of 60 years or more with stage I lung adenocarcinoma. Both conserved end residues are part of each CDR3. A D gene is named only where the DNA matches it firmly. Size tells how often a clone was seen (once, few, many) or the class of an expanded clone, and some rows leave it out.

size | J | V | D | CDR3 | DNA
once | TRBJ2-3 | TRBV5-1 | TRBD2 | CASSRSGREGTDTQYF | TGCGCCAGCAGCCGTAGCGGGAGGGAGGGCACAGATACGCAGTATTTT
once | TRBJ1-2 | TRBV30 | TRBD1 | CAWSVGQGQGVGYTF | TGTGCCTGGAGTGTAGGGCAGGGACAGGGTGTCGGCTACACCTTC
. | TRBJ1-2 | TRBV7-9 | . | CASTKTPDVFYGYTF | TGTGCCAGCACCAAAACTCCGGACGTCTTCTATGGCTACACCTTC
. | TRBJ1-1 | TRBV19 | . | CASSIGGVGGTEAFF | TGTGCCAGTAGTATCGGTGGGGTTGGTGGCACTGAAGCTTTCTTT
. | TRBJ1-4 | TRBV7-6 | . | CASSLVEGPTEKLFF | TGTGCCAGCAGCTTAGTGGAGGGGCCGACTGAAAAACTGTTTTTT
once | TRBJ2-7 | TRBV15 | . | CATSRDGPPYEQYF | TGTGCCACCAGCAGAGATGGTCCACCCTACGAGCAGTACTTC
. | TRBJ2-6 | TRBV19 | . | CASSIDSRISGANVLTF | TGTGCCAGTAGTATAGATAGCAGGATCTCTGGGGCCAACGTCCTGACTTTC
. | TRBJ2-3 | TRBV15 | . | CATSRGLRADTQYF | TGTGCCACCAGCAGAGGGTTAAGAGCTGATACGCAGTATTTT
. | TRBJ2-3 | TRBV6-6 | . | CASAALNRRTDTQYF | TGTGCCAGCGCGGCCCTGAATCGACGCACAGATACGCAGTATTTT
. | TRBJ2-3 | TRBV6-5 | . | CASSSEDTQYF | TGTGCCAGCAGTTCAGAGGATACGCAGTATTTT
. | TRBJ1-1 | TRBV6-5 | TRBD1 | CASRGQVLTEAFF | TGTGCCAGCAGAGGACAGGTTCTCACTGAAGCTTTCTTT
. | TRBJ1-5 | TRBV6-1 | . | CASIQLYSNQPQHF | TGTGCCAGCATCCAGCTCTATAGCAATCAGCCCCAGCATTTT
few | TRBJ1-1 | TRBV30 | . | CAWTPQVGAEAFF | TGTGCCTGGACCCCCCAGGTCGGCGCTGAAGCTTTCTTT
. | TRBJ2-1 | TRBV6-5 | . | CASSYRDVAYNEQFF | TGTGCCAGCAGTTACCGGGACGTCGCCTACAATGAGCAGTTCTTC
. | TRBJ2-3 | TRBV4-1 | TRBD2 | CASSQDFSGGATDTQYF | TGCGCCAGCAGCCAAGACTTTAGCGGGGGGGCTACAGATACGCAGTATTTT
. | TRBJ2-7 | TRBV6-6 | . | CASSYSLYEQYF | TGTGCCAGCAGTTACTCACTCTACGAGCAGTACTTC
. | TRBJ2-7 | TRBV5-3 | TRBD2 | CARSVTPPGTSGLGLWVSVEQYF | TGTGCCAGAAGTGTGACCCCCCCCGGGACTAGCGGGCTTGGGCTATGGGTTTCCGTCGAGCAGTACTTC
. | TRBJ1-2 | TRBV19 | . | CASSIDGDRYGYTF | TGTGCCAGTAGTATAGATGGGGACCGATATGGCTACACCTTC
once | TRBJ2-5 | TRBV7-3 | . | CASSLSGDGETQYF | TGTGCCAGCAGCTTAAGCGGGGACGGGGAGACCCAGTACTTC
. | TRBJ2-5 | TRBV9 | . | CASSVRGQETQYF | TGTGCCAGCAGCGTCCGGGGGCAAGAGACCCAGTACTTC
. | TRBJ2-3 | TRBV7-4 | . | CASSLATVQDTQYF | TGTGCCAGCAGCTTAGCGACCGTGCAGGATACGCAGTATTTT
few | TRBJ1-1 | TRBV29-1 | . | CSVEKGVREAFF | TGCAGCGTTGAAAAGGGGGTGCGTGAAGCTTTCTTT
. | TRBJ2-6 | TRBV6-1 | TRBD2 | CASSDSGGGSGANVLTF | TGTGCCAGCAGTGATAGCGGGGGGGGCTCTGGGGCCAACGTCCTGACTTTC
. | TRBJ1-6 | TRBV19 | TRBD1 | CASSLATGGNSPLHF | TGTGCCAGTAGCCTCGCGACAGGGGGTAATTCACCCCTCCACTTT
. | TRBJ2-7 | TRBV20-1 | . | CSARAGAPQYF | TGCAGTGCTAGGGCGGGGGCCCCGCAGTACTTC
. | TRBJ2-1 | TRBV2 | . | CASRVPGENNEQFF | TGTGCCAGCAGAGTCCCGGGAGAGAACAATGAGCAGTTCTTC
. | TRBJ1-1 | TRBV30 | . | CAWSGSARGEAFF | TGTGCCTGGAGCGGGTCCGCCCGGGGTGAAGCTTTCTTT
. | TRBJ1-1 | TRBV5-1 | . | CASSLGTSTEAFF | TGCGCCAGCAGTTTAGGGACGTCGACTGAAGCTTTCTTT
. | TRBJ1-3 | TRBV7-8 | . | CASSLAQSSGNTIYF | TGTGCCAGCAGCTTAGCGCAGAGCTCTGGAAACACCATATATTTT
. | TRBJ2-1 | TRBV5-6 | . | CASSSQATEQFF | TGTGCCAGCAGCTCACAAGCGACGGAGCAGTTCTTC
. | TRBJ1-6 | TRBV5-6 | . | CASSLVTAYNSPLHF | TGTGCCAGCAGCTTGGTGACAGCCTATAATTCACCCCTCCACTTT